These 19 T cell receptor beta chains share one sample of origin, sequenced in a study of shared clonotypes between healthy human individuals. The protocol was immunoSEQ multiplex PCR, while the TCRdb copy is restricted to in-frame clones and leaves out a portion. Of approximately 2,300,000 clones detected, less than 95% appear once; the ten largest clones hold about 0.41%. The sample was naive CD4+ T cells from PBMCs. This sample's subset: CD45RA+ positively selected. These receptors originate from a man younger than 35 in good health. Some clones in this sample may be carry-over from other donors' samples.

Concerning this clone itself: The limits of the CDR3 on the DNA are not certain, so only TCRdb's listed CDR3 is given. This sequence joins TRBV5-1 and TRBJ2-7; the table names TRBD2, a call not compared with the DNA. Germline V lookup: CDR1 SGHRS, CDR2 YFSETQ. The CDR3 has 16 residues if both end residues are counted. CDR3: CASSRRAGTSSFEQYF.

J is TRBJ2-1 and V is TRBV5-4; 7 nucleotides line up with TRBD2. Germline loops: CDR1 SGHNT, CDR2 YYREEE (reference sequence). V trimming: 4 bases; J trimming: 3 bases; junction bases outside the gene matches: 10. The CDR3 loop spans 16 amino acids. Written as DNA, the CDR3 is TGTGCCAGCAGCCCTGGAGTCGGCGGGAGCTACAATGAGCAGTTCTTC. Translated, it gives CASSPGVGGSYNEQFF.

V usage is TRBV29-1 and J usage is TRBJ2-2; 14 bases are a match to TRBD2. Trimming removed 7 bases from V and 7 bases from J; junction bases left unmatched: 8. Per the germline V gene, CDR1 is SQVTM and CDR2 is ANQGSEA. The CDR3 totals 15 residues. The CDR3 sequence: CSGGLAGAPGGELFF. The CDR3, as DNA: TGCAGCGGGGGACTAGCGGGAGCCCCGGGCGGGGAGCTGTTTTTT.

Comments on this clone: Other DNA sequences in this sample translate to the same CDR3. The chain combines TRBV9 with TRBJ2-2, with D perhaps being TRBD1 or TRBD2 (5 bases each). V dropped 0 bases and J dropped 4 bases, with 10 bases sitting between them. CDR1 is SGDLS and CDR2 is YYNGEE in the germline V gene. The CDR3 has 15 amino acids. The CDR3 loop is CASSVGGTLTGELFF. The CDR3 region has the DNA TGTGCCAGCAGCGTAGGAGGGACGCTCACCGGGGAGCTGTTTTTT.

The chain couples TRBV14 to TRBJ2-2; weak D call: TRBD2 (6 bases). Germline V lookup: CDR1 SGHDN, CDR2 FVKESK. Trimming shortened V by 1 base and J by 11 bases, and 20 bases separated the two germline ends. This CDR3 contains 16 residues. In DNA, the CDR3 is TGTGCCAGCAGCCAAGGCGCGGGGACCGTTGTTCGCGAGCTGTTTTTT. Its translation: CASSQGAGTVVRELFF. The whole variable domain, remainder taken from reference TRBV14 and TRBJ2-2, is EAGVTQFPSHSVIEKGQTVTLRCDPISGHDNLYWYRRVMGKEIKFLLHFVKESKQDESGMPNNRFLAERTGGTYSTLKVQPAELEDSGVYFCASSQGAGTVVRELFFGEGSRLTVL.

This clone has a single count. The genes are TRBV7-3 and TRBJ2-6; 10 nucleotides align to TRBD2. After removal of 5 bases from V and 1 base from J, the junction contained 5 bases not matched to a gene. Germline V gene lookup returns CDR1 SGHTA and CDR2 FQGTGA. The CDR3 contains 17 residues. The CDR3 region has the DNA TGTGCCAGCAGCCTAGCGGGAGTGGTTTCTGGGGCCAACGTCCTGACTTTC. The encoded protein is CASSLAGVVSGANVLTF.

This chain connects TRBV7-9 to TRBJ2-3; the match to TRBD2 covers 7 bases. The CDR3 contains 17 residues. The V gene's germline CDR1 is SEHNR and CDR2 FQNEAQ (reference sequence). After removal of 2 bases from V and 2 bases from J, the junction contained 10 bases not matched to a gene. CDR3 in amino acids: CASSLREGSGPTDTQYF. CDR3 coding DNA: TGTGCCAGCAGCTTAAGGGAGGGCAGCGGTCCCACAGATACGCAGTATTTT.

The CDR3: CASSLGGNNSYEQYF. The CDR3 DNA follows: TGTGCCAGCAGTTTGGGCGGGAACAACTCCTACGAGCAGTACTTC. The V call is TRBV27, the J call TRBJ2-7; TRBD2 is a possible D gene (6 bases). CDR1 and CDR2 (germline): MNHEY, SMNVEV (reference sequence). This CDR3 is 15 amino acids long. Trimming removed 3 bases from V and 0 bases from J, with 12 bases in between.

The V and J genes are TRBV4-2 and TRBJ1-2, with 8 nucleotides matching TRBD1. Per germline, CDR1 LGHNA and CDR2 YNFKEQ. The CDR3 contains 14 residues. V gave up 4 bases and J gave up 4 bases; unmatched junction bases: 5. CDR3 nucleotides: TGTGCCAGCAGCCGATCAGGGGGCCCCTATGGCTACACCTTC. It yields the protein CASSRSGGPYGYTF.

The chain combines TRBV9 with TRBJ2-7, with D perhaps assigned TRBD1 or TRBD2 (5 bases each). Germline V gives CDR1 SGDLS, CDR2 YYNGEE. The CDR3 sequence is 15 residues long. V was shortened by 3 bases and J by 5 bases, with 18 bases between the two germline ends. The CDR3 spells CASSALGSGGNEQYF. DNA of the CDR3: TGTGCCAGCAGCGCGCTAGGGAGTGGGGGTAACGAGCAGTACTTC.

In regard to this clone: The sample has other DNA sequences that encode this CDR3 too. The chain employs TRBV2 and TRBJ2-7; a possible D gene is TRBD1 (6 bases). Per the germline V gene, CDR1 is SNHLY and CDR2 is FYNNEI. The CDR3 sequence is 14 residues long. The germline V and J ends were trimmed by 3 bases and 3 bases, with 12 bases remaining between them. The CDR3 DNA reads TGTGCCAGCAGTGATCAGGGGCTCCTCTACGAGCAGTACTTC. Its translation: CASSDQGLLYEQYF.

This rearrangement joins TRBV5-4 to TRBJ2-2; a weak D match, TRBD2 (5 bases). The length of the CDR3 is 17 residues. The V and J ends lost 4 bases and 0 bases respectively, with 16 bases between them. Germline loops: CDR1 SGHNT, CDR2 YYREEE (reference sequence). The CDR3 region has the DNA TGTGCCAGCAGCACCACGGCGCTCGGGACGAACACCGGGGAGCTGTTTTTT. It specifies CASSTTALGTNTGELFF.

The chain recombines TRBV7-2 with TRBJ2-5; D call uncertain. The CDR3 runs 11 residues. CDR1 and CDR2 (germline): SGHTA, FQGNSA. V lost 5 bases and J 9 bases, leaving 10 bases between the germline ends. CDR3 nucleotides: TGTGCCAGCAGCCCCGGGTCTGCCCAGTACTTC. Amino acids: CASSPGSAQYF.

In this sample, this clone turned up once. The same CDR3 also results from other DNA sequences found in this sample. The V gene is TRBV18, the J gene TRBJ1-1; TRBD1 might be the D (5 bases). This CDR3 region has 15 residues. The V and J ends lost 1 base and 1 base respectively, with 10 bases between them. Germline V lookup: CDR1 KGHSH, CDR2 LQKENI. CDR3 coding DNA: TGTGCCAGCTCACCACGACCCAGGGAGAACACTGAAGCTTTCTTT. This gives the protein CASSPRPRENTEAFF. Filled out from reference TRBV18 and TRBJ1-1, the complete variable domain reads NAGVMQNPRHLVRRRGQEARLRCSPMKGHSHVYWYRQLPEEGLKFMVYLQKENIIDESGMPKERFSAEFPKEGPSILRIQQVVRGDSAAYFCASSPRPRENTEAFFGQGTRLTVV.

V gene TRBV28 combines with J gene TRBJ1-3; 7 bases are a match to TRBD1. The CDR3 is 15 residues long. Germline V lookup: CDR1 MDHEN, CDR2 SYDVKM. The J segment lost 0 bases and the V segment lost 6 bases, leaving 5 bases of the junction unmatched. In DNA form, the CDR3 reads TGTGCCAGCAGCCGGGACAGCGCCTCTGGAAACACCATATATTTT. It encodes CASSRDSASGNTIYF.

The chain uses TRBV28 and TRBJ1-2; the D is unclear. Germline values: CDR1 MDHEN, CDR2 SYDVKM. The CDR3 runs 14 residues. Between the trimmed V and J ends, which lost 3 bases and 0 bases, there was a span of 8 bases. CDR3 loop: CASSLLVPNYGYTF. The DNA for the CDR3 is TGTGCCAGCAGTTTGTTAGTCCCTAACTATGGCTACACCTTC.

The CDR3 nucleotides read TGTGCCAGCAGCTTAAACCCCCCTAGCGGGCCCTACAATGAGCAGTTCTTC. Translation: CASSLNPPSGPYNEQFF. V is TRBV7-3 and J is TRBJ2-1; 8 bases are a match to TRBD2. The CDR3 sequence is 17 residues long. V trimming: 1 base; J trimming: 2 bases; junction bases outside the gene matches: 7. CDR1 and CDR2 from the germline V gene are SGHTA and FQGTGA.

V usage is TRBV5-1 and J usage is TRBJ2-7, with TRBD2 matching 14 bases. This CDR3 region has 16 residues. Germline values: CDR1 SGHRS, CDR2 YFSETQ. J was trimmed by 6 bases and V by 4 bases; bases with no gene match: 9. CDR3 loop: CASSAMTSGRALEQYF. The DNA of the CDR3 is TGCGCCAGCAGCGCAATGACTAGCGGGAGGGCCCTCGAGCAGTACTTC.

The rearrangement uses TRBV27 and TRBJ1-4, with D maybe TRBD1 (5 bases). Trimming removed 6 bases at V and 2 bases at J, with 10 bases between. CDR1 and CDR2 (germline): MNHEY, SMNVEV (reference sequence). The CDR3 contains 14 residues. The CDR3 loop is CASRGRKTNEKLFF. The CDR3 DNA reads as TGTGCCAGCAGGGGACGGAAGACTAATGAAAAACTGTTTTTT.